The 2 T cell receptor beta chains in this list originate from one sample, sequenced in a study of blood T cell repertoires in COVID-19. Generated by immunoSEQ multiplex PCR, the TCRdb table keeps only in-frame clones and is missing some. The sample records 300,000 to 350,000 clones, approximately 86% being singletons. Sequencing was done on a sample of PBMCs or T cells enriched from blood (not recorded which). The receptors were sampled from a woman aged 40 to 49 with acute COVID-19.

The genes are TRBV7-8 and TRBJ1-2, with D unclear. CDR3 size: 12 residues. Per germline, CDR1 SGHVS and CDR2 FQNEAQ. Trimming took 5 bases from V and 1 from J, leaving 5 bases between them. CDR3 bases: TGTGCCAGCAGCCGCAGTAACTATGGCTACACCTTC. Translated: CASSRSNYGYTF.

This chain connects TRBV5-1 to TRBJ1-2; D might be TRBD1 (6 bases). Germline V CDR1 and CDR2: SGHRS, YFSETQ. The CDR3 consists of 15 residues. Trimming removed 4 bases from V and 2 bases from J, with 15 bases in between. The CDR3 DNA sequence: TGCGCCAGCAGCCTTGACGACAGGCGCAACTATGGCTACACCTTC. Protein product: CASSLDDRRNYGYTF.